These 15 T cell receptor beta chains were sequenced from one sample in a study of beta chain features in type 1 diabetes. The sequenced template was cDNA made from the entire isolated RNA. TCRdb's table, derived via immunoSEQ multiplex PCR, lists solely in-frame clones and lacks some. The data hold 200,000 to 300,000 clones, with 25% to 30% observed a single time. Input material: central memory CD4+ T cells from blood. These receptors were obtained from a man younger than 40 in good health.

The sample holds a few counts of this clone. The genes are TRBV5-4 and TRBJ2-5; TRBD2 aligns across 8 bases. V was pared by 6 bases and J by 5 bases, with 12 bases of the junction left unmatched. The CDR3 is 15 residues long. Germline V gene lookup returns CDR1 SGHNT and CDR2 YYREEE (reference sequence). Here the CDR3 reads CASNPAGGLKETQYF. As DNA, the CDR3 is TGTGCCAGCAACCCTGCGGGGGGATTGAAGGAGACCCAGTACTTC.

The CDR3 here is CASSPEGAETQYF. The CDR3 DNA is TGTGCCAGCAGCCCGGAGGGGGCAGAGACCCAGTACTTC. The rearrangement uses TRBV5-4 and TRBJ2-5, with D perhaps matching TRBD1 (7 bases). CDR3 length: 13 amino acids. V dropped 4 bases and J dropped 4 bases, with 11 bases sitting between them. Germline V CDR1 and CDR2: SGHNT, YYREEE (reference sequence).

This chain uses TRBV10-1 with TRBJ2-5; D is perhaps TRBD2 (6 bases). Germline CDR1 WNHNN, CDR2 SYGVQD (reference sequence). V lost 0 bases and J 5 bases, leaving 13 bases between the germline ends. This CDR3 spans 15 amino acids. In nucleotides, the CDR3 is TGCGCCAGCAGTGAGTCGACAGCTGGGGGGGAGACCCAGTACTTC. This gives the protein CASSESTAGGETQYF.

In its sample, this clone was seen a few times. The chain joins TRBV18 to TRBJ2-1; 7 nucleotides align to TRBD1. This CDR3 contains 13 residues. CDR1 is KGHSH and CDR2 is LQKENI in the germline V gene. Losses at the gene ends were 4 bases for V and 6 bases for J; bases not matched to a gene: 3. In DNA, the CDR3 is TGTGCCAGCTCACTGGGACAGATCAATGAGCAGTTCTTC. As protein: CASSLGQINEQFF.

This chain uses TRBV7-2 with TRBJ1-1; D call uncertain. This CDR3 has 14 residues. The V end lost 4 bases, the J end lost 0 bases, and 9 bases lay between the germline ends. Germline V gene sequence: CDR1 SGHTA, CDR2 FQGNSA. CDR3 loop: CASSSGPLNTEAFF. The CDR3 region has the DNA TGTGCCAGCAGCTCCGGCCCCTTGAACACTGAAGCTTTCTTT.

The chain recombines TRBV7-9 with TRBJ1-5, with unresolved D. CDR3 size: 14 residues. Germline assignment: CDR1 SEHNR and CDR2 FQNEAQ (reference sequence). The V gene lost 4 bases and the J gene lost 7 bases, with 14 bases spanning the gap. Here the CDR3 reads CASSSDLDNQPQHF. The DNA for the CDR3 is TGTGCCAGCAGCTCAGACTTAGACAACCAGCCCCAGCATTTT.

V gene TRBV7-2 combines with J gene TRBJ2-3; TRBD2 matches at 11 bases. V lost 6 bases and J lost 9; bases outside the gene matches: 5. The CDR3 length is 13 residues. Germline CDR1 is SGHTA and CDR2 is FQGNSA. CDR3 sequence reads: CASSRSGRGTQYF. CDR3 bases: TGTGCCAGCAGTCGTAGCGGGAGGGGGACGCAGTATTTT. The variable domain in full, with the rest retrieved from reference TRBV7-2 and TRBJ2-3, is GAGVSQSPSNKVTEKGKDVELRCDPISGHTALYWYRQSLGQGLEFLIYFQGNSAPDKSGLPSDRFSAERTGGSVSTLTIQRTQQEDSAVYLCASSRSGRGTQYFGPGTRLTVL.

This chain connects TRBV15 to TRBJ2-1; D is undetermined. The ends were cut back, 3 bases at V and 0 bases at J, with 9 bases in the middle. Germline CDR1 and CDR2: LNHNV and YYDKDF (reference sequence). The CDR3 is 15 amino acids. The CDR3 nucleotides read TGTGCCACCAGCAGTTTATCGAGCTCCTACAATGAGCAGTTCTTC. This codes for CATSSLSSSYNEQFF.

This chain links TRBV10-3 with TRBJ2-3; D is unclear. There are 12 residues in the CDR3. Germline CDR1 and CDR2: ENHRY and SYGVKD. Trimming took off 6 bases at V and 6 bases at J, with 10 bases between the two ends. This chain's CDR3 is CAISSFEDTQYF. The CDR3 coding sequence is TGTGCCATCAGCTCATTTGAGGATACGCAGTATTTT.

J is TRBJ2-4 and V is TRBV5-1; 10 bases line up with TRBD2. With V trimmed by 4 bases and J by 0 bases, 7 bases remained unmatched. Germline loops: CDR1 SGHRS, CDR2 YFSETQ. CDR3 length: 17 amino acids. CDR3 coding DNA: TGCGCCAGCAGCCTACGCGGACTAGCGGAAGCCAAAAACATTCAGTACTTC. Translating it yields CASSLRGLAEAKNIQYF. Using reference TRBV5-1 and TRBJ2-4 for the parts outside the CDR3, the full variable domain is KAGVTQTPRYLIKTRGQQVTLSCSPISGHRSVSWYQQTPGQGLQFLFEYFSETQRNKGNFPGRFSGRQFSNSRSEMNVSTLELGDSALYLCASSLRGLAEAKNIQYFGAGTRLSVL.

The chain combines TRBV28 with TRBJ2-1, with TRBD2 as a possible D gene (6 bases). The CDR3 sequence is 15 residues long. Trimming left V 5 bases short and J 7 bases short, with 18 bases between. Germline values: CDR1 MDHEN, CDR2 SYDVKM. CDR3 nucleotide sequence: TGTGCCAGCAGTACCGGGACTTACCCTCGGAATGAGCAGTTCTTC. It yields the protein CASSTGTYPRNEQFF.

Only a few counts were recorded for this clone. The V and J genes are TRBV11-2 and TRBJ1-2; no clear D. Trimming cost V 1 base and J 3 bases, with 6 bases left between them. Germline CDR1 and CDR2: SGHAT and FQNNGV. The length of the CDR3 is 13 residues. Here the CDR3 DNA reads TGTGCCAGCAGCTTAGGGGTAGACTATGGCTACACCTTC. This sequence encodes CASSLGVDYGYTF.

This clone was picked up many times. The chain joins TRBV14 to TRBJ2-3, with 11 bases fitting TRBD2. In germline, CDR1 is SGHDN, CDR2 FVKESK. CDR3 length equals 14 residues. V gave up 5 bases and J gave up 9 bases; unmatched junction bases: 7. CDR3 DNA sequence: TGTGCCAGCAGCTGGAATAGCGGGGGGGCGACGCAGTATTTT. It is translated as CASSWNSGGATQYF.

The chain couples TRBV6-5 to TRBJ1-5; tentative D call: TRBD1 (6 bases). The CDR3 has 15 amino acids. V gave up 5 bases and J gave up 1 base, with 12 bases separating them. In germline, CDR1 is MNHEY, CDR2 SVGAGI. CDR3 loop: CASSVVTGSNQPQHF. DNA for the CDR3: TGTGCCAGCAGTGTAGTAACAGGGAGCAATCAGCCCCAGCATTTT.

The CDR3 sequence: CASRRLASDTQYF. The DNA of the CDR3 is TGTGCCAGCAGAAGACTAGCGTCAGATACGCAGTATTTT. The chain employs TRBV6-1 and TRBJ2-3, with 8 bases lining up with TRBD2. CDR1 is MNHNS and CDR2 is SASEGT in the germline V gene. The CDR3 loop spans 13 amino acids. The J segment lost 4 bases and the V segment lost 6 bases, leaving 3 bases of the junction unmatched.